This passage covers 5 T cell receptor beta chains from one sample sequenced in a study of identical twins. TCRdb itself ran the 5' RACE reads through MiXCR, one entry per CDR3 protein. The sample holds under 900,000 distinct CDR3 sequences, over 9% seen once. These data also featured in a second study, about yellow fever vaccine responses in identical twins.

The specimen was PBMCs. These receptors came from a woman aged 18-30 years in good health.

The genes are TRBV6-2 or TRBV6-3 and TRBJ2-1; TRBD2 aligns across 10 bases. CDR3 length: 14 amino acids. With V trimmed by 2 bases and J by 9 bases, 4 bases remained unmatched. Per germline, CDR1 MNHEY and CDR2 SVGEGT. In DNA form, the CDR3 reads TGTGCCAGCAGTTACCTAGCGGGAGACGGTGAGCAGTTCTTC. Translated, it gives CASSYLAGDGEQFF.

This clonotype was counted ten times or more. The rearrangement links TRBV12-3 or TRBV12-4 to TRBJ2-3, with D perhaps matching TRBD1 or TRBD2 (5 bases each). V lost 11 bases, J lost 5 bases, and 14 bases lay in between. This CDR3 is 12 amino acids long. The CDR3 DNA sequence: TGTGCCGGTCAAGGGGCGGGAGATACGCAGTATTTT. This sequence encodes CAGQGAGDTQYF.

This clonotype was seen ten or more times. Mismatch with germline at one junction end may stem from a read error. Here the CDR3 DNA reads TGTGCCAGCAGTTTCGGGGGGGCCCAAGAGACCCAGTACTTC. Protein product: CASSFGGAQETQYF. This sequence joins TRBV5-1 and TRBJ2-5, with 8 bases identical to TRBD2. Looked up from germline, CDR1 is SGHRS and CDR2 is YFSETQ. CDR3 size: 14 residues.

In its sample, this clonotype was seen a few times. The J gene is TRBJ1-1, the V gene TRBV20-1; D gene uncertain. V gave up 5 bases and J gave up 2 bases, with 9 bases separating them. The germline V gene encodes CDR1 DFQATT and CDR2 SNEGSKA (reference sequence). The CDR3 consists of 12 residues. CDR3 nucleotide sequence: TGCAGTGCTCAGAGATTCAACACTGAAGCTTTCTTT. Translating it yields CSAQRFNTEAFF.

This clonotype was detected once. The chain combines TRBV4-2 with TRBJ2-2, with 13 positions matching TRBD2. The J segment lost 0 bases and the V segment lost 2 bases, leaving 6 bases of the junction unmatched. Germline V gives CDR1 LGHNA, CDR2 YNFKEQ. The CDR3 runs to 19 residues. The CDR3 DNA is TGTGCCAGCAGCCAACCCGGACTAGCGGGGGTCACGAACACCGGGGAGCTGTTTTTT. This gives the protein CASSQPGLAGVTNTGELFF.